A selection of T cell receptor beta chains follows, all from one sample in a study of healthy donors' naive CD4 and CD8 T cells. MiXCR, applied by TCRdb to the reads, yields one record per CDR3 protein. The profile shows 150,000 to 200,000 distinct CDR3 sequences, 65% to 75% of them singletons. Material for sequencing was naive CD4+ and CD8+ T cells sorted from blood, pooled from several donors. The receptors were gathered from a pool of human donors in good health; the sample pools cells from several healthy donors. Both conserved end residues are part of each CDR3. Fields, in order: V gene, J gene, D gene, clone size, CDR3 DNA, CDR3 protein. The D gene is left open where the match is weak. Clone size, where shown, is once, few, many, or a class for clones that have expanded.

V: TRBV19
J: TRBJ1-2
D: NA
size: few
DNA: TGTGCCAGCAGCCCGGGGGAGACCCTACTAGGTCATGGCTACACCTTC
CDR3: CASSPGETLLGHGYTF

V: TRBV6-5
J: TRBJ1-1
D: NA
size: NA
DNA: TGTGCCAGCAGTTACACAGTCATGAACACTGAAGCTTTCTTT
CDR3: CASSYTVMNTEAFF

V: TRBV5-6
J: TRBJ2-1
D: NA
size: NA
DNA: TGTGCCAGCAGCACCCTAGAGAGCTCCTACAATGAGCAGTTCTTC
CDR3: CASSTLESSYNEQFF

V: TRBV7-9
J: TRBJ2-5
D: NA
size: NA
DNA: TGTGCCAGCAGCCCAGTATACAGCCCCACAGAGACCCAGTACTTC
CDR3: CASSPVYSPTETQYF

V: TRBV6-2/TRBV6-3
J: TRBJ2-7
D: TRBD1
size: few
DNA: TGTGCCAGCAGAATAACAGGGGCGCCCTACGAGCAGTACTTC
CDR3: CASRITGAPYEQYF

V: TRBV6-6
J: TRBJ2-6
D: NA
size: NA
DNA: TGTGCCAGCAGTGAGGCCGGGATTATCTCTGGGGCCAACGTCCTGACTTTC
CDR3: CASSEAGIISGANVLTF

V: TRBV6-2/TRBV6-3
J: TRBJ2-1
D: NA
size: NA
DNA: TGTGCCAGCAGTTATAGGGAAGAGCAGTTCTTC
CDR3: CASSYREEQFF

V: TRBV6-5
J: TRBJ1-2
D: TRBD1
size: once
DNA: TGTGCCAGCAGCCCCGACAGGGGCCCATTCTATGGCTACACCTTC
CDR3: CASSPDRGPFYGYTF

V: TRBV19
J: TRBJ2-3
D: TRBD2
size: NA
DNA: TGTGCCAGTAGGCGAGCGGGGGGCCCAACAGATACGCAGTATTTT
CDR3: CASRRAGGPTDTQYF

V: TRBV19
J: TRBJ1-6
D: NA
size: NA
DNA: TGTGCCAGTAGTAACCCTGCACAGTTGGTTTCACCCCTCCACTTT
CDR3: CASSNPAQLVSPLHF

V: TRBV5-1
J: TRBJ2-5
D: TRBD2
size: NA
DNA: TGCGCCAGCAGCCTCGGGACTAGCGGTCAAGAGACCCAGTACTTC
CDR3: CASSLGTSGQETQYF

V: TRBV5-1
J: TRBJ2-7
D: NA
size: NA
DNA: TGTGCTAGCAGCTTGCTGGTCCAATTCACCTACGAGCAGTACTTC
CDR3: CASSLLVQFTYEQYF

V: TRBV6-5
J: TRBJ2-7
D: NA
size: once
DNA: TGTGCCAGCAGTTACTCTTCTCACAGCTCCTACGAGCAGTACTTC
CDR3: CASSYSSHSSYEQYF

V: TRBV6-2/TRBV6-3
J: TRBJ1-6
D: NA
size: few
DNA: TGTGCCAGCAGTTACGACTACAGGGATAATTCACCCCTCCACTTT
CDR3: CASSYDYRDNSPLHF

V: TRBV29-1
J: TRBJ2-1
D: NA
size: NA
DNA: TGCAGCGTTGATCCCTCCATCCAGTTCTTC
CDR3: CSVDPSIQFF

V: TRBV27
J: TRBJ2-5
D: NA
size: NA
DNA: TGTGCCAGCAGTTTCTTTGGCGCTCAAGAGACCCAGTACTTC
CDR3: CASSFFGAQETQYF

V: TRBV5-1
J: TRBJ1-6
D: TRBD1
size: NA
DNA: TGCGCCAGCAGCCAGACAGGGGTGCGTTCACCCCTCCACTTT
CDR3: CASSQTGVRSPLHF

V: TRBV10-3
J: TRBJ2-7
D: TRBD1
size: NA
DNA: TGTGCCATCAGTGACCGGACAGGGGGAATCTCCTACGAGCAGTACTTC
CDR3: CAISDRTGGISYEQYF

V: TRBV29-1
J: TRBJ1-1
D: TRBD1
size: NA
DNA: TGCAGCGCGGGACAGGGTGGCACTGAAGCTTTCTTT
CDR3: CSAGQGGTEAFF

V: TRBV4-3
J: TRBJ2-3
D: NA
size: NA
DNA: TGCGCCAGCAGCCAAGATGGAGAGGGAGATACGCAGTATTTT
CDR3: CASSQDGEGDTQYF

V: TRBV14
J: TRBJ1-2
D: NA
size: NA
DNA: TGTGCCAGCAGCCAAGACAGGACAGAGAAAGCTAACTATGGCTACACCTTC
CDR3: CASSQDRTEKANYGYTF

V: TRBV19
J: TRBJ1-2
D: NA
size: NA
DNA: TGTGCCAGTAGTCCGGGGACATATCCTTTACTCCAAAATGGCTACACCTTC
CDR3: CASSPGTYPLLQNGYTF

V: TRBV29-1
J: TRBJ2-5
D: NA
size: once
DNA: TGCAGCGCTACCCAGGGCCCCCTATACTTC
CDR3: CSATQGPLYF

V: TRBV29-1
J: TRBJ2-7
D: TRBD2
size: NA
DNA: TGCAGCGTTCAGGGCAGATCAGCGGGACTTTCCTACGAGCAGTACTTC
CDR3: CSVQGRSAGLSYEQYF

V: TRBV6-2/TRBV6-3
J: TRBJ1-1
D: NA
size: NA
DNA: TGTGCCAGCAGTTACTCCGTGGGGGTCGATTTGAACACTGAAGCTTTCTTT
CDR3: CASSYSVGVDLNTEAFF

V: TRBV29-1
J: TRBJ2-7
D: TRBD1
size: NA
DNA: TGCAGCGTTGCCGACAGGGTGGGGGCCTACGAGCAGTACTTC
CDR3: CSVADRVGAYEQYF

V: TRBV20-1
J: TRBJ2-7
D: TRBD1
size: NA
DNA: TGCAGTGCTGCCCGGGACAGGGTTAGCTACGAGCAGTACTTC
CDR3: CSAARDRVSYEQYF

V: TRBV6-6
J: TRBJ2-7
D: TRBD1
size: once
DNA: TGTGCCAGCAGTTACTCCCCAGGGGGATGGGAGCAGTACTTC
CDR3: CASSYSPGGWEQYF

V: TRBV30
J: TRBJ2-3
D: NA
size: NA
DNA: TGTGCCTGGACAGGGCCATGGGCAGATACGCAGTATTTT
CDR3: CAWTGPWADTQYF

V: TRBV28
J: TRBJ2-5
D: TRBD2
size: NA
DNA: TGTGCCAGCAGTTTAAAAGAGGCGGGAGCACCCCGTGAGACCCAGTACTTC
CDR3: CASSLKEAGAPRETQYF

V: TRBV6-2/TRBV6-3
J: TRBJ2-7
D: TRBD2
size: NA
DNA: TGTGCCAGCAGTACGCCGACCGGGACTAGCGGCTACGAGCAGTACTTC
CDR3: CASSTPTGTSGYEQYF

V: TRBV29-1
J: TRBJ2-7
D: NA
size: NA
DNA: TGCAGCGTCCCTGGACAGAGCGGCGAGCAGTACTTC
CDR3: CSVPGQSGEQYF

V: TRBV29-1
J: TRBJ2-7
D: TRBD1
size: NA
DNA: TGCAGCGTTGAAGGGGCCCCGGGACAGGCCTTGAACGAGCAGTACTTC
CDR3: CSVEGAPGQALNEQYF

V: TRBV29-1
J: TRBJ1-2
D: NA
size: NA
DNA: TGCAGCGTCACGGTTCTCTATGGCTACACCTTC
CDR3: CSVTVLYGYTF

V: TRBV27
J: TRBJ2-5
D: TRBD2
size: NA
DNA: TGTGCCAGCAGTTATGGGACTAGCGGGAGAGGCCAAGAGACCCAGTACTTC
CDR3: CASSYGTSGRGQETQYF

V: TRBV5-5
J: TRBJ2-7
D: NA
size: once
DNA: TGTGCCAGCAGCGCGGACGGGACAACCTACGAGCAGTACTTC
CDR3: CASSADGTTYEQYF

V: TRBV29-1
J: TRBJ1-6
D: NA
size: NA
DNA: TGCAGCGTATCGGCCGTAAATTCACCCCTCCACTTT
CDR3: CSVSAVNSPLHF

V: TRBV29-1
J: TRBJ2-2
D: NA
size: NA
DNA: TGCAGCGTTGGAGGGGTAGGCACCGGGGAGCTGTTTTTT
CDR3: CSVGGVGTGELFF

V: TRBV27
J: TRBJ2-7
D: NA
size: NA
DNA: TGTGCCAGCAGTTTCTGGGGGTCGGGCTGCGAGCAGTACTTC
CDR3: CASSFWGSGCEQYF

V: TRBV6-5
J: TRBJ2-7
D: TRBD2
size: NA
DNA: TGTGCCAGCAGTAGACTAGCGGGAGCTGTCGAGCAGTACTTC
CDR3: CASSRLAGAVEQYF

V: TRBV11-2
J: TRBJ2-1
D: NA
size: NA
DNA: TGTGCCAGCAGCTTAGCTATAGGGGGCTACAATGAGCAGTTCTTC
CDR3: CASSLAIGGYNEQFF

V: TRBV19
J: TRBJ2-1
D: TRBD1
size: NA
DNA: TGTGCCAGTATCCCACAGGGGGGATACAATGAGCAGTTCTTC
CDR3: CASIPQGGYNEQFF

V: TRBV6-2/TRBV6-3
J: TRBJ2-1
D: NA
size: NA
DNA: TGTGCCAGCAGTTACTGGGCCGATGGGGCCAATGAGCAGTTCTTC
CDR3: CASSYWADGANEQFF

V: TRBV10-3
J: TRBJ2-1
D: NA
size: NA
DNA: TGTGCCATCAGCGGCGGACGGAACAATGAGCAGTTCTTC
CDR3: CAISGGRNNEQFF

V: TRBV4-1
J: TRBJ2-1
D: TRBD2
size: NA
DNA: TGCGCCAGCAGCCAAGGAGCGGGGGGCGACAATGAGCAGTTCTTC
CDR3: CASSQGAGGDNEQFF

V: TRBV20-1
J: TRBJ2-1
D: TRBD2
size: NA
DNA: TGCAGTGCTAGAGTCGGCCTAGCGGGCAACTACAATGAGCAGTTCTTC
CDR3: CSARVGLAGNYNEQFF